This entry concerns a single T cell receptor (beta chain). The CDR3 extends over 10 amino acids. CDR1 and CDR2 (germline): DFQATT, SNEGSKA (reference sequence). Trimming removed 6 bases from V and 4 bases from J, with 5 bases in between. The data were taken from a study of beta chain features in type 1 diabetes. Reverse transcribing all isolated RNA meant expressed TCRB transcripts were sequenced. Profiled with immunoSEQ multiplex PCR; TCRdb holds only in-frame clones, not every one. The repertoire includes roughly 400,000 clones, more than 12% of them detected once, and under 0.02% sits in the top ten.

The rearrangement links TRBV20-1 to TRBJ2-3; no clear D. The TCR originated in a young woman in good health. Sequenced material: naive CD4+ T cells from blood. The CDR3 sequence: CSATSDTQYF. The CDR3 bases are TGCAGTGCCACATCAGATACGCAGTATTTT.